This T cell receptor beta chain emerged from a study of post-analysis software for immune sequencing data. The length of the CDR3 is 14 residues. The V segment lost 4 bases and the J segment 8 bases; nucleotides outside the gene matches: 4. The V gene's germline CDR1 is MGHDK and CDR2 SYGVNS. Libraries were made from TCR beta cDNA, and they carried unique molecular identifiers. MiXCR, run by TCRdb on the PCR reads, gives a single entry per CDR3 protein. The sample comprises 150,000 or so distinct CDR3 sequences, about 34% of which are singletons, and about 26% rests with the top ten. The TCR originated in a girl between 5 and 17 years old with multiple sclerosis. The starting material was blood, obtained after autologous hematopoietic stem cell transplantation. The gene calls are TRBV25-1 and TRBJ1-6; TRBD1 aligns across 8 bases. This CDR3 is CASSGHRGDSPLHF. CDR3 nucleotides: TGTGCCAGCAGTGGACACAGGGGGGATTCACCCCTCCACTTT.